Each of the 15 T cell receptor beta chains below was sequenced from the same sample in a study of human T cells and chemical hapten exposure. In TCRdb, the RACE reads were re-called with MiXCR into one record per CDR3 protein. The sample yields 25,000 to 35,000 distinct CDR3 sequences, about 5.6% seen once. Time point specified: patch test 3, about 24 weeks after DPC sensitization. Described treatment: therapeutic diphenylcyclopropenone sensitization with weekly scalp DPC. Sequenced here: whole blood, sampled in connection with sensitization to the hapten diphenylcyclopropenone (DPC). These receptors were obtained from a man between 25 and 39 years old with alopecia areata. Some clones in this sample may be carry-over from other donors' samples.

This clonotype was seen ten or more times. J is TRBJ1-4 and V is TRBV29-1, with D unresolved. Trimming shortened V by 6 bases and J by 0 bases, and 17 bases separated the two germline ends. CDR1 and CDR2 (germline): SQVTM, ANQGSEA. The CDR3 has 16 residues. CDR3 region: CSVSGSGSTTNEKLFF. The CDR3 nucleotides read TGCAGCGTCTCCGGCTCCGGGTCTACAACTAATGAAAAACTGTTTTTT. The full variable domain, completed using reference TRBV29-1 and TRBJ1-4, is SAVISQKPSRDICQRGTSLTIQCQVDSQVTMMFWYRQQPGQSLTLIATANQGSEATYESGFVIDKFPISRPNLTFSTLTVSNMSPEDSSIYLCSVSGSGSTTNEKLFFGSGTQLSVL.

The chain employs TRBV5-8 and TRBJ2-7; 8 nucleotides match TRBD1. The CDR3 length is 17 residues. The junction had 15 bases not matched to a gene; V was cut back by 2 bases and J by 5 bases. The germline V gene has CDR1 SGHTS and CDR2 YDEGEE. Here the CDR3 DNA reads TGTGCCAGCAGCTTCAACCAACGGACAGGGAGAATCGACGAGCAGTACTTC. It yields the protein CASSFNQRTGRIDEQYF.

This clonotype was counted ten times or more. The gene calls are TRBV20-1 and TRBJ2-1; TRBD2 might be the D (6 bases). Germline lookup yields CDR1 DFQATT and CDR2 SNEGSKA (reference sequence). V lost 4 bases and J lost 0, with 16 bases in between. The CDR3 has 16 amino acids. This chain's CDR3 is CSANPTERASYNEQFF. DNA for the CDR3: TGCAGTGCTAATCCCACGGAGCGGGCCTCCTACAATGAGCAGTTCTTC.

There are many counts of this clonotype. The rearrangement uses TRBV11-2 and TRBJ2-5, with D perhaps TRBD1 or TRBD2 (6 bases each). V was trimmed by 8 bases and J by 1 base, leaving 20 bases between them. CDR3 length equals 16 residues. Per germline, CDR1 SGHAT and CDR2 FQNNGV. DNA for the CDR3: TGTGCCAGCTCTTACGGGCCGGGGGCGTCCCAAGAGACCCAGTACTTC. Translating it yields CASSYGPGASQETQYF.

This clonotype was seen repeatedly, ten times or more. The genes are TRBV20-1 and TRBJ2-7, with 8 bases identical to TRBD1. The V and J ends lost 0 bases and 2 bases, in that order; junction bases with no gene match: 9. The CDR3 is 16 amino acids. The germline gives CDR1 DFQATT, CDR2 SNEGSKA (reference sequence). The chain's CDR3 is CSAREYGVTGAYEQYF. The CDR3 DNA is TGCAGTGCTAGAGAGTATGGAGTGACAGGGGCCTACGAGCAGTACTTC.

This clonotype was counted at least ten times. This chain links TRBV11-2 with TRBJ2-3, with TRBD2 as a possible D gene (5 bases). CDR1 SGHAT and CDR2 FQNNGV come from the germline V gene. The CDR3 has 15 residues. V lost 0 bases, J lost 3 bases, and 10 bases lay in between. The CDR3 spells CASSLDVSGTDTQYF. The DNA of the CDR3 is TGTGCCAGCAGCTTAGACGTAAGCGGAACAGATACGCAGTATTTT.

This clonotype was picked up many times. V is TRBV4-2 and J is TRBJ1-5, with TRBD1 matching 10 bases. The CDR3 covers 17 residues. In germline, CDR1 is LGHNA, CDR2 YNFKEQ. V was clipped by 4 bases and J by 4 bases; unmatched bases: 10. Here the CDR3 reads CASSPTATGGLNQPQHF. CDR3 coding DNA: TGTGCCAGCAGCCCGACAGCGACAGGGGGCCTAAATCAGCCCCAGCATTTT.

This clonotype has a count of ten or more. V is TRBV29-1 and J is TRBJ2-6; unclear D gene. Germline V gives CDR1 SQVTM, CDR2 ANQGSEA. V was cut by 0 bases and J by 2 bases, with 5 bases left in between. The CDR3 extends over 14 amino acids. For the CDR3, the DNA is TGCAGCGTTGAAGAAGGGACTGGGGCCAACGTCCTGACTTTC. Protein: CSVEEGTGANVLTF.

This clonotype was picked up many times. The chain employs TRBV25-1 and TRBJ2-1; a weak D match, TRBD2 (6 bases). From germline, CDR1 is MGHDK and CDR2 SYGVNS. V was clipped by 5 bases and J by 15 bases, with 17 bases between them. This CDR3 region has 12 residues. The CDR3, as DNA: TGTGCCAGCAGTCCAGAATTGACTAGTTTGTTCTTC. It codes for CASSPELTSLFF.

This clonotype was picked up many times. The J gene is TRBJ2-1, the V gene TRBV7-9; the D call may be TRBD1 or TRBD2 (7 bases each). CDR1 and CDR2 from the germline V gene are SEHNR and FQNEAQ (reference sequence). The CDR3 length is 15 residues. The V end was cut by 4 bases, the J end by 4 bases, with 14 bases between. The CDR3 sequence: CASSSRGGKYNEQFF. The CDR3 region has the DNA TGTGCCAGCAGCTCCAGGGGGGGGAAGTACAATGAGCAGTTCTTC.

This clonotype has at least ten counts. CDR3 amino acids: CASSLSTGDYGYTF. The CDR3 DNA reads TGTGCCAGCAGCCTCAGTACAGGAGACTATGGCTACACCTTC. V is TRBV7-2 and J is TRBJ1-2; maybe TRBD1 (5 bases). The length of the CDR3 is 14 residues. V was shortened by 5 bases and J by 3 bases, with 13 bases between the two germline ends. Germline values: CDR1 SGHTA, CDR2 FQGNSA.

This clonotype was seen ten or more times. The V gene is TRBV6-2 or TRBV6-3, the J gene TRBJ1-6; D is unclear. V lost 2 bases to trimming and J lost 0 bases, with 14 bases between them. CDR1 MNHEY and CDR2 SVGEGT come from the germline V gene. The CDR3 loop spans 18 amino acids. The CDR3 loop reads CASSYGITRDSYNSPLHF. As DNA, the CDR3 is TGTGCCAGCAGTTACGGGATTACTCGGGACTCCTATAATTCACCCCTCCACTTT.

Note on this clonotype: A much larger clone lies a single base off, so this may be a read error. V gene TRBV15 combines with J gene TRBJ2-2; D may be TRBD2 (6 bases). V lost 1 base, J lost 9 bases, and 12 bases lay in between. Germline assignment: CDR1 LNHNV and CDR2 YYDKDF (reference sequence). The CDR3 runs 14 residues. The CDR3 coding sequence is TGTGCCACCAGCAGAGTGGGAGGCATACGGGAGCTGTTTTTT. It specifies CATSRVGGIRELFF.

This clonotype was picked up many times. The rearrangement joins TRBV7-8 to TRBJ1-1; D perhaps matches TRBD1 (5 bases). CDR1 and CDR2 (germline): SGHVS, FQNEAQ. The CDR3 length is 14 residues. The V end lost 1 base, the J end lost 1 base, and 7 bases lay between the germline ends. The DNA for the CDR3 is TGTGCCAGCAGCTTAGGACAGCCGAACACTGAAGCTTTCTTT. Translating gives CASSLGQPNTEAFF.

This clonotype was counted many times. V and J are TRBV13 and TRBJ1-6; TRBD1 matches 9 bases. J lost 13 bases, V lost 0 bases, and 7 bases had no gene match. The length of the CDR3 is 15 residues. Looked up from germline, CDR1 is PRHDT and CDR2 is FYEKMQ (reference sequence). The CDR3 loop reads CASSLGGTGNFPLHF. In nucleotides, the CDR3 is TGTGCCAGCAGCTTAGGCGGGACAGGGAATTTCCCCCTCCACTTT.